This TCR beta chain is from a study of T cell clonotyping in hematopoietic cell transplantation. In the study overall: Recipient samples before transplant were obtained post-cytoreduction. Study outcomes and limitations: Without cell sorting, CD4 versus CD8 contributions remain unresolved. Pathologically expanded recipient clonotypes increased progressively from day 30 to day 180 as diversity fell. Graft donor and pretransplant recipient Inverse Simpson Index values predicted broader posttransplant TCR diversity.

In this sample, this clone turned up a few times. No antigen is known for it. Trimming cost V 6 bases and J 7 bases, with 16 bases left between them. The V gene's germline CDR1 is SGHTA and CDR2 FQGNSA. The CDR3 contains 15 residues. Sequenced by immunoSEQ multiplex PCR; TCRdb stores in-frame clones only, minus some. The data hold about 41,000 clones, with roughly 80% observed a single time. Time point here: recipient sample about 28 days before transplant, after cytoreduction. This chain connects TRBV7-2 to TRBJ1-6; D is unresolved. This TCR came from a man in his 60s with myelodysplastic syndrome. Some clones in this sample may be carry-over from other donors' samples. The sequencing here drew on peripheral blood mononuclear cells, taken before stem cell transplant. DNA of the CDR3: TGTGCCAGCAGGGGGTTGGACGGGAGAAATTCACCCCTCCACTTT. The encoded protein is CASRGLDGRNSPLHF.